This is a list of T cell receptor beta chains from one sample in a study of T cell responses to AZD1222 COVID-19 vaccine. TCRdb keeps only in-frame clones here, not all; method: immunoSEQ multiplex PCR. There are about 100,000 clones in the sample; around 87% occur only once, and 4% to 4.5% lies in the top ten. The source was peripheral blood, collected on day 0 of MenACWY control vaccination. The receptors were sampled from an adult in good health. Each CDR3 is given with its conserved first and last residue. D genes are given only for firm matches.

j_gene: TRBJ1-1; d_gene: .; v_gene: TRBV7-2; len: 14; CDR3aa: CASSLVPEDTEAFF
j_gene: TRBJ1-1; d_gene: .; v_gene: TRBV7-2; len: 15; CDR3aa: CASSLAGVGNTEAFF
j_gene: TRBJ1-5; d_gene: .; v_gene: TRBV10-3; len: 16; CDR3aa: CAISAGPEGYNQPQHF
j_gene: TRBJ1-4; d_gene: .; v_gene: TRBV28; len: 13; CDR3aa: CAASGGGNEKLFF
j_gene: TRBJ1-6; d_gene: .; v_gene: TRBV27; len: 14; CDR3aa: CASSLSGQRTPLHF
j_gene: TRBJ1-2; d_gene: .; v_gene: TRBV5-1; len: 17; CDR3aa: CASSLAAGEGWLVGYTF
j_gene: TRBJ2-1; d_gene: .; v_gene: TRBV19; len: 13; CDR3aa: CASSVDRRNEQFF
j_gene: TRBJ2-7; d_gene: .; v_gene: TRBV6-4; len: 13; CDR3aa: CASSEMRGGEQYF
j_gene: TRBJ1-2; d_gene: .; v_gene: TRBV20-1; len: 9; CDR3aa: CSGGVGYTF
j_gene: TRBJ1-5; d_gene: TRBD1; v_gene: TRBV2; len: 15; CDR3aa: CASRAQGASNQPQHF